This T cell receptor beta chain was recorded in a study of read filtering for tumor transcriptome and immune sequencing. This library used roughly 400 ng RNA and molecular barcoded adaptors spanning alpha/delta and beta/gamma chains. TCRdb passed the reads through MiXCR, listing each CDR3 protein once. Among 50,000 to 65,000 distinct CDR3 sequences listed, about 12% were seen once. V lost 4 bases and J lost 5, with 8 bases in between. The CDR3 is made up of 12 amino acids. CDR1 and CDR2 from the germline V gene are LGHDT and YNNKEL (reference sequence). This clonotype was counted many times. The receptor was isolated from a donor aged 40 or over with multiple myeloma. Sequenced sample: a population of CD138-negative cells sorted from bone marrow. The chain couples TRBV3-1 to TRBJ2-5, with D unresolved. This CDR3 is CASSRNMETQYF. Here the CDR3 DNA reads TGTGCCAGCAGCCGAAACATGGAGACCCAGTACTTC.